This T cell receptor (beta chain) comes out of a study of T cells in Graves' hyperthyroidism and ophthalmopathy. Looking at the study overall: Once the initial diagnosis was made, peripheral blood was obtained before any treatment.

This clonotype has a count of ten or more. Its specificity is unknown. Uncontrolled infection, other autoimmune disease, pregnancy or lactation barred patients from enrollment. Germline V lookup: CDR1 KGHDR, CDR2 SFDVKD. This CDR3 region has 17 residues. Trimming stripped 6 bases from V and 2 bases from J, with 16 bases between. Broader study findings: Ophthalmopathy got predicted by the model a median about six months before its onset.

The source material, RNA transcripts, was used to amplify TCR beta CDR3 regions. With the HTBI primer set, the TCR CDR3 went through a first round of RT-PCR. TCRdb recomputed calls from the multiplex PCR reads with MiXCR, one row per CDR3 protein. Among 750,000 to 950,000 distinct CDR3 sequences listed, 38% were seen once. This chain uses TRBV24-1 with TRBJ2-6, with D possibly being TRBD1 (6 bases). This clonotype was sampled from a man between 18 and 29 years old with Graves' hyperthyroidism. Sequenced input: blood. The DNA for the CDR3 is TGTGCCACCAGTTCTACTCTCGAGGGGGCTGGGGCCAACGTCCTGACTTTC. Protein: CATSSTLEGAGANVLTF.